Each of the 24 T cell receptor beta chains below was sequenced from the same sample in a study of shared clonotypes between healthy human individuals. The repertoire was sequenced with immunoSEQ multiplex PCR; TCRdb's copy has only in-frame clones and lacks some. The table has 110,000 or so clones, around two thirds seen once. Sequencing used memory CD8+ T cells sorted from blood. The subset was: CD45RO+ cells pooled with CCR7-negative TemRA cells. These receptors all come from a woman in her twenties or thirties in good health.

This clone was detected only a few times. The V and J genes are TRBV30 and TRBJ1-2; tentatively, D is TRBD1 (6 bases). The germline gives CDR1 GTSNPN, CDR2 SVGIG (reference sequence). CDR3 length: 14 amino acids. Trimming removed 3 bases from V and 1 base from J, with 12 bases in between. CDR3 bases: TGTGCCTGGAGAGGGGGAGGTTTTAACTATGGCTACACCTTC. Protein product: CAWRGGGFNYGYTF.

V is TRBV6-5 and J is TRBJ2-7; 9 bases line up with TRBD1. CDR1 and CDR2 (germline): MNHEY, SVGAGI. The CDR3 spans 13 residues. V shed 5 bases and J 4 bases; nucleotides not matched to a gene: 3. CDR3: CASSRDRAYEQYF. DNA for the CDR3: TGTGCCAGCAGTCGGGACAGGGCGTACGAGCAGTACTTC.

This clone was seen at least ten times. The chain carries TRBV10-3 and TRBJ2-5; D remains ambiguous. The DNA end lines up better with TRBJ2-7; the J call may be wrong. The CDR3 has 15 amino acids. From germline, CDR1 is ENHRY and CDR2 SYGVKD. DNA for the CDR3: TGTGCCATCAGTGAGTCTTGGGATCCCCCCTCCGAGCAGTACTTC. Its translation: CAISESWDPPSEQYF.

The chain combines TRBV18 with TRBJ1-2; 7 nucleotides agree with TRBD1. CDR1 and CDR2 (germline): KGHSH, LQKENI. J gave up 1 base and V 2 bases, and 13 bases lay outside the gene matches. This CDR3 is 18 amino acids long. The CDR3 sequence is CASSPTDRPWWGNYGYTF. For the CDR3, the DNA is TGTGCCAGCTCACCAACGGACAGGCCTTGGTGGGGTAACTATGGCTACACCTTC.

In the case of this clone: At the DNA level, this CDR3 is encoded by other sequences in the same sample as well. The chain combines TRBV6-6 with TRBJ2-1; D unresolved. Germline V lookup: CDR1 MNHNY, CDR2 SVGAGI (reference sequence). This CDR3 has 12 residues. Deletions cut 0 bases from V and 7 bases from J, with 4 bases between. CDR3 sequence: CASSYSGNEQFF. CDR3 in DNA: TGTGCCAGCAGTTACTCTGGGAATGAGCAGTTCTTC.

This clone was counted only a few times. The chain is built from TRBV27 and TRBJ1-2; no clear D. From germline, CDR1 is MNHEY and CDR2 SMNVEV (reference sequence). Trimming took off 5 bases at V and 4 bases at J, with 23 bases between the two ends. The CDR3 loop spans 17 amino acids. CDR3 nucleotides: TGTGCCAGCAGTCCACTCCCGGACGTTTATGCCCGCTATGGCTACACCTTC. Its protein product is CASSPLPDVYARYGYTF.

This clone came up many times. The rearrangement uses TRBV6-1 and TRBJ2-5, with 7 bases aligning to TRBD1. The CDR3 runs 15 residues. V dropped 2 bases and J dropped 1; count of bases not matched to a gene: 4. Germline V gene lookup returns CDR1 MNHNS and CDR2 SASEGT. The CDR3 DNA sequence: TGTGCCAGCAGTGAATCCGCAGGGGGCCAAGAGACCCAGTACTTC. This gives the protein CASSESAGGQETQYF.

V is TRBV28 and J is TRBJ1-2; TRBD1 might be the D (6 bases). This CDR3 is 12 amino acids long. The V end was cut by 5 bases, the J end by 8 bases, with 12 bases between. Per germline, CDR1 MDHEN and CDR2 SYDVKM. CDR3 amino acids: CASSLAGDGYTF. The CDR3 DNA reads TGTGCCAGCAGTCTTGCAGGGGACGGCTACACCTTC.

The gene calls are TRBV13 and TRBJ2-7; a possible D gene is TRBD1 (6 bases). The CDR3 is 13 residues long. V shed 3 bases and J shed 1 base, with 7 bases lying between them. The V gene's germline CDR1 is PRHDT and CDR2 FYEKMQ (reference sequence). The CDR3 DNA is TGTGCCAGCAGCTTGACAGGATCCTACGAGCAGTACTTC. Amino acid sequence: CASSLTGSYEQYF.

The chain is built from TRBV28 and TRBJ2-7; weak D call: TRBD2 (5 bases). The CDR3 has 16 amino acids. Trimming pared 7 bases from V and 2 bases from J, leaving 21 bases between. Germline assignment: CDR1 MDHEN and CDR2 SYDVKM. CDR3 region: CASTPRARTVPYEQYF. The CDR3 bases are TGTGCCAGCACCCCGCGGGCTCGCACTGTCCCCTACGAGCAGTACTTC.

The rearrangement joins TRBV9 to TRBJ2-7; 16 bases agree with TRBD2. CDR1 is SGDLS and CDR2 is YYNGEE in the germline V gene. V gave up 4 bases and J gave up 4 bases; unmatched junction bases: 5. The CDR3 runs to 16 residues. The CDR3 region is CASSLGTSGRVYEQYF. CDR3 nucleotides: TGTGCCAGCAGCCTTGGGACTAGCGGGAGGGTTTACGAGCAGTACTTC. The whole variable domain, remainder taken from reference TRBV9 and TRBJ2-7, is DSGVTQTPKHLITATGQRVTLRCSPRSGDLSVYWYQQSLDQGLQFLIQYYNGEERAKGNILERFSAQQFPDLHSELNLSSLELGDSALYFCASSLGTSGRVYEQYFGPGTRLTVT.

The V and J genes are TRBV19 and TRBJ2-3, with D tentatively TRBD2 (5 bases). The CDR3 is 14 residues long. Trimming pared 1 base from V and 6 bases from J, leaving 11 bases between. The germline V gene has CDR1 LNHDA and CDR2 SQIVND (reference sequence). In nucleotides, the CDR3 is TGTGCCAGTAGTATAGCGGGAAAGTATGATACGCAGTATTTT. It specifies CASSIAGKYDTQYF.

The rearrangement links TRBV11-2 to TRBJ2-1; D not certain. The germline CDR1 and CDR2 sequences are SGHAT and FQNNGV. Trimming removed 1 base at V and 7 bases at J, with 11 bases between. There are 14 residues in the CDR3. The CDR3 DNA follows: TGTGCCAGCAGCTTAGTGTCTTTGGGTAATGAGCAGTTCTTC. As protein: CASSLVSLGNEQFF.

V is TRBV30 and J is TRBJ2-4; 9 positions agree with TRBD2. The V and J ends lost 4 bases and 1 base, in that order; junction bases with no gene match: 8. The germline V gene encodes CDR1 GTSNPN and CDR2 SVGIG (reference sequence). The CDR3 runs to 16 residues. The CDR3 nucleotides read TGTGCCTGGACGCTGGCGGGAGGGAGGGCCAAAAACATTCAGTACTTC. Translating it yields CAWTLAGGRAKNIQYF.

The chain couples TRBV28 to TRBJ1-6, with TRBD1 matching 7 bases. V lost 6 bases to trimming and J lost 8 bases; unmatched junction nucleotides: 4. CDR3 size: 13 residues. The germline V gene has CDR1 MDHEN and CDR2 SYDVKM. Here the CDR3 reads CASSPDRDSPLHF. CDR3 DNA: TGTGCCAGCAGCCCAGACAGGGATTCACCCCTCCACTTT.

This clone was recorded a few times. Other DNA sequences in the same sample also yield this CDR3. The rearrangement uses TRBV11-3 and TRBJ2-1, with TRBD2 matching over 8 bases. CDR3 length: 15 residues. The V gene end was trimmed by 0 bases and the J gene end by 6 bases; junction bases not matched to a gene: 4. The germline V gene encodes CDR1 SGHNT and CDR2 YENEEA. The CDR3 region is CASSLDSGSTNEQFF. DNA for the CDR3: TGTGCCAGCAGCTTAGACAGCGGGAGTACCAATGAGCAGTTCTTC. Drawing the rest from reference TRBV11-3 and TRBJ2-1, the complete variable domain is EAGVVQSPRYKIIEKKQPVAFWCNPISGHNTLYWYLQNLGQGPELLIRYENEEAVDDSQLPKDRFSAERLKGVDSTLKIQPAELGDSAVYLCASSLDSGSTNEQFFGPGTRLTVL.

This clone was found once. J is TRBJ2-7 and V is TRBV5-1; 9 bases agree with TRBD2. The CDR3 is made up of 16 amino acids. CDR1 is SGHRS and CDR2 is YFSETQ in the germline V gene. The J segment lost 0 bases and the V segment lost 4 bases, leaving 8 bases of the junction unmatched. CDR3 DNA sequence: TGCGCCAGCAGCCCCACTAGCGGGTATAGCTCCTACGAGCAGTACTTC. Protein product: CASSPTSGYSSYEQYF.

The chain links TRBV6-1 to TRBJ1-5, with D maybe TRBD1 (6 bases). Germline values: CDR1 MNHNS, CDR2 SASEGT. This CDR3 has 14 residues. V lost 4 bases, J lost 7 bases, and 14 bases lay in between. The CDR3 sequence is CASSVGGARQPQHF. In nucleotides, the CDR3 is TGTGCCAGCAGTGTGGGGGGGGCGCGACAGCCCCAGCATTTT.

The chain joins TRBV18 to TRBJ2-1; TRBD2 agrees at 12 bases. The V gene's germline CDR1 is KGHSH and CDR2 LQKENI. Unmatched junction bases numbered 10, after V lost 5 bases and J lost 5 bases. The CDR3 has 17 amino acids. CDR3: CASSSLLAGGLNNEQFF. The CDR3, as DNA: TGTGCCAGCTCATCCCTACTAGCGGGAGGCCTCAACAATGAGCAGTTCTTC. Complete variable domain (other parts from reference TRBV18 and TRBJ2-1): NAGVMQNPRHLVRRRGQEARLRCSPMKGHSHVYWYRQLPEEGLKFMVYLQKENIIDESGMPKERFSAEFPKEGPSILRIQQVVRGDSAAYFCASSSLLAGGLNNEQFFGPGTRLTVL.

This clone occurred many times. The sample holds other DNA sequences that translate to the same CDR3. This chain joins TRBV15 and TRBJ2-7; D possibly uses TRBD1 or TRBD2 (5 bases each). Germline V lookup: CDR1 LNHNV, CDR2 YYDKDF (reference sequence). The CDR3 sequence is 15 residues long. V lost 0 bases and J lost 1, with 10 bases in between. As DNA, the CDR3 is TGTGCCACCAGCAGAGATCGTGGGGGATCCTACGAGCAGTACTTC. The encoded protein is CATSRDRGGSYEQYF.

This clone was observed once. CDR3 sequence: CASSDSGTSDTGELFF. The CDR3 DNA is TGTGCCAGCAGTGATTCCGGGACTAGCGACACCGGGGAGCTGTTTTTT. The genes are TRBV6-1 and TRBJ2-2, with 10 bases fitting TRBD2. This CDR3 region has 16 residues. The junction had 4 bases not matched to a gene; V was cut back by 3 bases and J by 3 bases. Germline CDR1 and CDR2: MNHNS and SASEGT.

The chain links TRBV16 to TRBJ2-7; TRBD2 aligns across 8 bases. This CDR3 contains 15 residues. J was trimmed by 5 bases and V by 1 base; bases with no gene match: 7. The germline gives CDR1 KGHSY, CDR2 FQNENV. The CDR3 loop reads CASSQFDAGGHEQYF. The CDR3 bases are TGTGCCAGCAGCCAATTTGACGCGGGGGGCCACGAGCAGTACTTC.

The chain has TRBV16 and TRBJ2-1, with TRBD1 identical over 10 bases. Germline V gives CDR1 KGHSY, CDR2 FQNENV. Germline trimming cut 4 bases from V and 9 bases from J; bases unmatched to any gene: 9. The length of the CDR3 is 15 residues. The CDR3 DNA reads TGTGCCAGCAGCCTGCGACAGGGGGCAAATAGTGAGCAGTTCTTC. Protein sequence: CASSLRQGANSEQFF.

CDR3 nucleotide sequence: TGTGCCATCAAAACGGCCGGGGCCAACGTCCTGACTTTC. This codes for CAIKTAGANVLTF. The V gene is TRBV10-3, the J gene TRBJ2-6; D gene uncertain. The V and J ends lost 7 bases and 4 bases respectively, with 8 bases between them. Germline V lookup: CDR1 ENHRY, CDR2 SYGVKD. The CDR3 runs 13 residues.